Listed below are T cell receptor beta chains from one sample, sequenced in a study of blood T cell repertoires in COVID-19. Only in-frame clones appear in the TCRdb table, and some are missing; sequencing was by immunoSEQ multiplex PCR. This table has over 150,000 clones, about four fifths appearing once. The sequenced sample was peripheral blood. These receptors came from a woman aged 60-70 years with acute or convalescent COVID-19. Both conserved end residues are part of each CDR3. Each record gives: V gene, clone size, J gene, D gene, CDR3 protein, CDR3 DNA. A D gene is named only where the DNA matches it firmly. Clone size is not always given. Where it is, it says once, few, many or a class for expanded clones.

v_gene: TRBV2; abundance: -; j_gene: TRBJ2-2; d_gene: -; CDR3aa: CASSVRWSANTGELFF; CDR3nt: TGTGCCAGCAGCGTCAGATGGAGCGCGAACACCGGGGAGCTGTTTTTT
v_gene: TRBV3-1/TRBV3-2; abundance: -; j_gene: TRBJ2-5; d_gene: -; CDR3aa: CASSQLGGATETQYF; CDR3nt: TGTGCCAGCAGCCAACTAGGGGGGGCGACGGAGACCCAGTACTTC
v_gene: TRBV4-2; abundance: -; j_gene: TRBJ2-5; d_gene: -; CDR3aa: CASKERWTFETQYF; CDR3nt: TGTGCCAGCAAGGAGCGTTGGACTTTTGAGACCCAGTACTTC
v_gene: TRBV19; abundance: -; j_gene: TRBJ2-6; d_gene: TRBD1; CDR3aa: CASSTGTGISGANVLTF; CDR3nt: TGTGCCAGTAGTACCGGGACAGGTATCTCTGGGGCCAACGTCCTGACTTTC
v_gene: TRBV7-3; abundance: -; j_gene: TRBJ2-1; d_gene: -; CDR3aa: CASSNPIGGGRNEQFF; CDR3nt: TGTGCCAGCAGCAACCCCATTGGGGGGGGCCGCAATGAGCAGTTCTTC
v_gene: TRBV25-1; abundance: -; j_gene: TRBJ2-5; d_gene: -; CDR3aa: CASSQPDLEGETQYF; CDR3nt: TGTGCCAGCAGCCAACCGGACTTAGAGGGAGAGACCCAGTACTTC
v_gene: TRBV10-1; abundance: -; j_gene: TRBJ1-1; d_gene: -; CDR3aa: CASSERPGTEAFF; CDR3nt: TGCGCCAGCAGTGAGCGTCCGGGGACTGAAGCTTTCTTT
v_gene: TRBV7-9; abundance: once; j_gene: TRBJ1-5; d_gene: TRBD1; CDR3aa: CASSMGQGVTQPQHF; CDR3nt: TGTGCCAGCAGCATGGGACAGGGTGTCACTCAGCCCCAGCATTTT
v_gene: TRBV11-2; abundance: -; j_gene: TRBJ1-5; d_gene: -; CDR3aa: CASSEADYLLGNQPQHF; CDR3nt: TGTGCCAGCAGCGAGGCAGATTATCTTTTGGGCAATCAGCCCCAGCATTTT
v_gene: TRBV5-5; abundance: -; j_gene: TRBJ1-2; d_gene: TRBD1; CDR3aa: CASSTGQGDYGYTF; CDR3nt: TGTGCCAGCAGCACCGGACAGGGCGACTATGGCTACACCTTC
v_gene: TRBV3-1/TRBV3-2; abundance: -; j_gene: TRBJ1-6; d_gene: -; CDR3aa: CASSRGRNSPLHF; CDR3nt: TGTGCCAGCAGCCGCGGAAGGAATTCACCCCTCCACTTT
v_gene: TRBV9; abundance: -; j_gene: TRBJ2-1; d_gene: TRBD1; CDR3aa: CASSVRDRVGNEQFF; CDR3nt: TGTGCCAGCAGCGTCCGGGACAGGGTTGGTAATGAGCAGTTCTTC
v_gene: TRBV7-5; abundance: -; j_gene: TRBJ1-5; d_gene: -; CDR3aa: CARSLAGRAHSNQPQHF; CDR3nt: TGTGCCAGAAGCTTAGCGGGCAGGGCCCATAGCAATCAGCCCCAGCATTTT
v_gene: TRBV4-1; abundance: many; j_gene: TRBJ1-1; d_gene: TRBD1; CDR3aa: CASSQEGYRGTEAFF; CDR3nt: TGCGCCAGCAGCCAAGAGGGATACAGGGGGACTGAAGCTTTCTTT
v_gene: TRBV5-5; abundance: -; j_gene: TRBJ2-2; d_gene: -; CDR3aa: CASSLGRTEENTGELFF; CDR3nt: TGTGCCAGCAGCTTGGGTAGGACGGAGGAGAACACCGGGGAGCTGTTTTTT
v_gene: TRBV9; abundance: -; j_gene: TRBJ1-1; d_gene: -; CDR3aa: CASSVAGEAEAFF; CDR3nt: TGTGCCAGCAGCGTAGCCGGGGAGGCTGAAGCTTTCTTT
v_gene: TRBV18; abundance: -; j_gene: TRBJ1-5; d_gene: TRBD1; CDR3aa: CASSPPGGQGANQPQHF; CDR3nt: TGTGCCAGCTCACCACCGGGGGGACAGGGGGCGAATCAGCCCCAGCATTTT
v_gene: TRBV5-5; abundance: -; j_gene: TRBJ1-1; d_gene: TRBD1; CDR3aa: CASRAGTGVMNTEAFF; CDR3nt: TGTGCCAGCAGAGCCGGGACAGGAGTCATGAACACTGAAGCTTTCTTT
v_gene: TRBV7-9; abundance: -; j_gene: TRBJ1-3; d_gene: TRBD1; CDR3aa: CASRAQGTSGNTIYF; CDR3nt: TGTGCCAGCAGGGCACAGGGGACCTCTGGAAACACCATATATTTT
v_gene: TRBV7-9; abundance: once; j_gene: TRBJ2-3; d_gene: TRBD2; CDR3aa: CASMIAGESVDTQYF; CDR3nt: TGTGCCAGCATGATAGCGGGGGAATCGGTAGATACGCAGTATTTT
v_gene: TRBV27; abundance: -; j_gene: TRBJ1-5; d_gene: TRBD1; CDR3aa: CASSLSGGWGNQPQHF; CDR3nt: TGTGCCAGCAGTTTATCAGGGGGCTGGGGCAATCAGCCCCAGCATTTT
v_gene: TRBV4-1; abundance: once; j_gene: TRBJ2-1; d_gene: -; CDR3aa: CASSPTRAYNEQFF; CDR3nt: TGCGCCAGCAGCCCAACTAGAGCCTACAATGAGCAGTTCTTC
v_gene: TRBV30; abundance: once; j_gene: TRBJ2-7; d_gene: -; CDR3aa: CAWSVQGNYEQYF; CDR3nt: TGTGCCTGGAGTGTACAGGGAAACTACGAGCAGTACTTC
v_gene: TRBV7-9; abundance: -; j_gene: TRBJ1-6; d_gene: TRBD1; CDR3aa: CASSEGQGSSPLHF; CDR3nt: TGTGCCAGCAGCGAAGGACAGGGAAGTTCACCCCTCCACTTT
v_gene: TRBV3-1/TRBV3-2; abundance: -; j_gene: TRBJ2-2; d_gene: -; CDR3aa: CASSQTGFTGELFF; CDR3nt: TGTGCCAGCAGCCAAACAGGGTTTACCGGGGAGCTGTTTTTT
v_gene: TRBV29-1; abundance: -; j_gene: TRBJ1-2; d_gene: TRBD1; CDR3aa: CSVGDRASYGYTF; CDR3nt: TGCAGCGTTGGAGACAGGGCGTCCTATGGCTACACCTTC
v_gene: TRBV7-8; abundance: -; j_gene: TRBJ1-5; d_gene: -; CDR3aa: CASSLVGQRNQPQHF; CDR3nt: TGTGCCAGCAGCTTAGTGGGCCAGCGCAATCAGCCCCAGCATTTT
v_gene: TRBV4-1; abundance: -; j_gene: TRBJ1-1; d_gene: -; CDR3aa: CASSQDRGKPEAFF; CDR3nt: TGCGCCAGCAGCCAAGATCGGGGGAAACCTGAAGCTTTCTTT
v_gene: TRBV7-9; abundance: -; j_gene: TRBJ1-1; d_gene: -; CDR3aa: CASSFLGGNTEAFF; CDR3nt: TGTGCCAGCAGCTTCTTAGGGGGGAACACTGAAGCTTTCTTT
v_gene: TRBV7-8; abundance: -; j_gene: TRBJ2-7; d_gene: TRBD1; CDR3aa: CASSLGTGVREQYF; CDR3nt: TGTGCCAGCAGCTTAGGGACAGGGGTTCGCGAGCAGTACTTC